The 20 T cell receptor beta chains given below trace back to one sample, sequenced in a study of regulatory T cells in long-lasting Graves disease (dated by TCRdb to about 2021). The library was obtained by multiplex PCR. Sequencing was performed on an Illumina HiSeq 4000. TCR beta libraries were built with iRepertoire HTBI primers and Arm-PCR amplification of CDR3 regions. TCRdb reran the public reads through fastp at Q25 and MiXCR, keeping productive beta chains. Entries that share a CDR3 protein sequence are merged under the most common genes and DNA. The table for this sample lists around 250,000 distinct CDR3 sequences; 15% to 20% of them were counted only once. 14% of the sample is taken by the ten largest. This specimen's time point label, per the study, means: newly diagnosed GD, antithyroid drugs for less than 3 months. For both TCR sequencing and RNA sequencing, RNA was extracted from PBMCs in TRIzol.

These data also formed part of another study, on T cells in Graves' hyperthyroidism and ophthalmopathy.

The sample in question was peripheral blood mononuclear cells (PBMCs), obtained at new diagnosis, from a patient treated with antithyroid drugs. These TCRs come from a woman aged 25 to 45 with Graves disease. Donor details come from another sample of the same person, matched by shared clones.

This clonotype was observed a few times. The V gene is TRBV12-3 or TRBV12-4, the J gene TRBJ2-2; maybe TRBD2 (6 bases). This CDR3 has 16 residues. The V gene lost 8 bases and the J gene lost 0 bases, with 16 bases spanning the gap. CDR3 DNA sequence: TGTGCCAGCGGACTAACAGGTGGCTCGAACACCGGGGAGCTGTTTTTT. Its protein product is CASGLTGGSNTGELFF.

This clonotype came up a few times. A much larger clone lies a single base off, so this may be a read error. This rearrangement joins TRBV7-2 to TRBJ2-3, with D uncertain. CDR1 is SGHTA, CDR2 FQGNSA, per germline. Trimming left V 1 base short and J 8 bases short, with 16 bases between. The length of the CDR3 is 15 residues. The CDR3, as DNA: TGTGCCAGCAGCTTAGTAAGTCGGGCAGACGGTACGCAGTATTTT. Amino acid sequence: CASSLVSRADGTQYF.

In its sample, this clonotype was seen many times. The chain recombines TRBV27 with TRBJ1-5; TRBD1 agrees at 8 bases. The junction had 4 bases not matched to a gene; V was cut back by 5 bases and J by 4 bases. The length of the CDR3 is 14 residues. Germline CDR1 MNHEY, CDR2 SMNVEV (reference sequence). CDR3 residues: CASSPDRGNQPQHF. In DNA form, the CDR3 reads TGTGCCAGCAGTCCCGACAGGGGTAATCAGCCCCAGCATTTT.

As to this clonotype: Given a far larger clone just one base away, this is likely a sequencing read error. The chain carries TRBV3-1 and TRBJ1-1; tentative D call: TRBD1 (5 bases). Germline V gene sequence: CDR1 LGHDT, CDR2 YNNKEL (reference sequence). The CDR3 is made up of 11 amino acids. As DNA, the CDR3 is TGTGCCAGCAGCCCCGACAGTGAAGCTTCCTTT. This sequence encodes CASSPDSEASF.

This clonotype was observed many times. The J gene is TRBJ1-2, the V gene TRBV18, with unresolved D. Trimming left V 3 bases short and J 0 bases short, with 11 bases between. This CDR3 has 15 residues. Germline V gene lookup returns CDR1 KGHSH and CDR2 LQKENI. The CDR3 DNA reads TGTGCCAGCTCACCCGAAGAGGGAACTAACTATGGCTACACCTTC. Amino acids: CASSPEEGTNYGYTF.

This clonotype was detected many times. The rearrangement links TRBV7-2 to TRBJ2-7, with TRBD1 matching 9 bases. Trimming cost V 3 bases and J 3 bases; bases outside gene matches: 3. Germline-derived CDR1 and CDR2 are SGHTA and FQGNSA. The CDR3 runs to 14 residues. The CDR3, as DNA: TGTGCCAGCAGCTTCGGACAGGGGAGCTACGAGCAGTACTTC. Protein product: CASSFGQGSYEQYF.

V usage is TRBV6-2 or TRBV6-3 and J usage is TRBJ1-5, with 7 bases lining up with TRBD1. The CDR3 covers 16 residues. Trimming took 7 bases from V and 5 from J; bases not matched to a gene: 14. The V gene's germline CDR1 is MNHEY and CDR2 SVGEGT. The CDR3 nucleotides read TGTGCCAGCATTCCCCCCGGACAGGAAGGCCATCAGCCCCAGCATTTT. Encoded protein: CASIPPGQEGHQPQHF.

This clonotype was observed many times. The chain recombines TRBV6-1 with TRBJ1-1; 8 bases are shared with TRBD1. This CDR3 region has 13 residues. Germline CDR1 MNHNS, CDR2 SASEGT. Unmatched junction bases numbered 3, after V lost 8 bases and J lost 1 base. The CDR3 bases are TGTGCCAGCCATGGGACAGGGAACACTGAAGCTTTCTTT. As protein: CASHGTGNTEAFF.

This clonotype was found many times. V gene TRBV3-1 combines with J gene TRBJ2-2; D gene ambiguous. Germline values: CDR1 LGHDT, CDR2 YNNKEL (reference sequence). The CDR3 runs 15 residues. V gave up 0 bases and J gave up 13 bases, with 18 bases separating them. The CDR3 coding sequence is TGTGCCAGCAGCCAAGATTTAGGAGCCCGAGATCGGCTGTTTTTT. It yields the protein CASSQDLGARDRLFF.

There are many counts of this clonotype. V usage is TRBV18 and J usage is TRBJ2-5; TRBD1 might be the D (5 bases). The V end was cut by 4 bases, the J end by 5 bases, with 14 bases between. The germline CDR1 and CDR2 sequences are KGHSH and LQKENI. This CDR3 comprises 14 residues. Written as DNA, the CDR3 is TGTGCCAGCTCACGAGGTCAGGGATCGGAGACCCAGTACTTC. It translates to CASSRGQGSETQYF.

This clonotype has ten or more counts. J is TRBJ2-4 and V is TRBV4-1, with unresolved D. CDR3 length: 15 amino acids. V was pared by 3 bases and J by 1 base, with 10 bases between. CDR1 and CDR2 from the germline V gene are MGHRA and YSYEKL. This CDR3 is CASSHRATAKNIQYF. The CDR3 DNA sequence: TGCGCCAGCAGCCATCGGGCGACGGCCAAAAACATTCAGTACTTC.

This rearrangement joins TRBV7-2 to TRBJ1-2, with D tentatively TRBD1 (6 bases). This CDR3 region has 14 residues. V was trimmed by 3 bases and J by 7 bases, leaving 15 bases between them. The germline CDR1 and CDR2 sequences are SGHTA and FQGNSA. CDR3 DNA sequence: TGTGCCAGCAGCTTGGACCATACAGGGACTGGCTACACCTTC. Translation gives CASSLDHTGTGYTF.

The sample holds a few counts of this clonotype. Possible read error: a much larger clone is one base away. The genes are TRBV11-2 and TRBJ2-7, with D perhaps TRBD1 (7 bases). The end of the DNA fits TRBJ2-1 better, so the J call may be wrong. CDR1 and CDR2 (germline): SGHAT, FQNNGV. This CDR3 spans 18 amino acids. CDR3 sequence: CASSQRRGGQVNSYEQFF. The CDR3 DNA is TGTGCCAGCAGCCAAAGAAGGGGAGGACAGGTAAACTCCTACGAGCAGTTCTTC.

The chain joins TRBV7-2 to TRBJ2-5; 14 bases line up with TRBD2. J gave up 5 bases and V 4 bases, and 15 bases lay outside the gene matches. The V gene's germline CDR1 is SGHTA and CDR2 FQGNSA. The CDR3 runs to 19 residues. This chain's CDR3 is CASSSPGTSGGKAWETQYF. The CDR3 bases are TGTGCCAGCAGCTCCCCTGGGACTAGCGGGGGCAAGGCGTGGGAGACCCAGTACTTC.

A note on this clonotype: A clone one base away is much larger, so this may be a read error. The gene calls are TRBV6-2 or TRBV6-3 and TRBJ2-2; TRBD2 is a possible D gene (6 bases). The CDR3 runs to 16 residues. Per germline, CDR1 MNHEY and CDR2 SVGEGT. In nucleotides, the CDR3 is TGTGCCTGCAGTGTCCGGGACTCAAGAACCACCGGGGAGCTGTTTTTT. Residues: CACSVRDSRTTGELFF.

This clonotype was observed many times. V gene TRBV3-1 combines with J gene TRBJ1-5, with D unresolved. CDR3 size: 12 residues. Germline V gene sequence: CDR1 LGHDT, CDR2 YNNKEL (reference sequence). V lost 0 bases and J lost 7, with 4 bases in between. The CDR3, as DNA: TGTGCCAGCAGCCAAGAAGGCCAGCCCCAGCATTTT. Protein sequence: CASSQEGQPQHF.

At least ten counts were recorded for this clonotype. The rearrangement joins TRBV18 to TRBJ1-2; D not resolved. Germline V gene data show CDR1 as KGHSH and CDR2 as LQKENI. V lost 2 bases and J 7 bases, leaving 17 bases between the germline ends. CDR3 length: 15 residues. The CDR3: CASSPFSTPSGGYTF. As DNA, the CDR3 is TGTGCCAGCTCACCATTTAGCACACCGTCGGGTGGCTACACCTTC.

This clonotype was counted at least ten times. The CDR3 region has the DNA TGTGCCAGCAGCTTAGGTGGGGTGTGGACCGAGCAGTACTTC. This translates into CASSLGGVWTEQYF. This chain connects TRBV11-2 to TRBJ2-7; the D is unclear. The CDR3 length is 14 residues. Deletions cut 1 base from V and 6 bases from J, with 13 bases between. Germline CDR1 and CDR2: SGHAT and FQNNGV.

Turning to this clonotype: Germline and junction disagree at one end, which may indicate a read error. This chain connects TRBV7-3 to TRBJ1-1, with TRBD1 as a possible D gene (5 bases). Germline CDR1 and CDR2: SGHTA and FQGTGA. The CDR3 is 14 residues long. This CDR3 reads CASSPWVDRPTGDF. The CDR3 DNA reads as TGTGCCAGCAGCCCATGGGTTGATCGGCCGACGGGGGACTTT.

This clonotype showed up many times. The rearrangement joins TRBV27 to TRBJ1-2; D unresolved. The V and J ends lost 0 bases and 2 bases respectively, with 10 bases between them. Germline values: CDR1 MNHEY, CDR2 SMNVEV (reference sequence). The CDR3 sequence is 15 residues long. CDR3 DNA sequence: TGTGCCAGCAGTTTATCGATTATTCCAAACTATGGCTACACCTTC. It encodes CASSLSIIPNYGYTF.